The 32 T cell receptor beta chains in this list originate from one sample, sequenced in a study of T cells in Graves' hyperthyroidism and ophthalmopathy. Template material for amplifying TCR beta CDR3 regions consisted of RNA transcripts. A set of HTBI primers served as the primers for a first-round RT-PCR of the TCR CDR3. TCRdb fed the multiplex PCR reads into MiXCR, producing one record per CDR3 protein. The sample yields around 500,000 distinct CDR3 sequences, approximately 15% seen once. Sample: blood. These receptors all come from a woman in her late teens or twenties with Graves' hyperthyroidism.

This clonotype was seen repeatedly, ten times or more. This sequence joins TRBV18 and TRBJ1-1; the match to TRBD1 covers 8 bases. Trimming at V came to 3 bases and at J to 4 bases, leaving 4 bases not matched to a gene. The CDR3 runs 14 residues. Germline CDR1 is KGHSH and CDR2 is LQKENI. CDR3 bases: TGTGCCAGCTCACCCCTTGACAGGGGCACTGAAGCTTTCTTT. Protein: CASSPLDRGTEAFF.

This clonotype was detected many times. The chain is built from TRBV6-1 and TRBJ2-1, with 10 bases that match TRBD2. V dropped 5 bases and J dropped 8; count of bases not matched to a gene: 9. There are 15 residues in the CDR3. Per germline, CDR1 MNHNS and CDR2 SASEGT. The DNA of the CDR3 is TGTGCCAGCAGTTTAGCGGGAGGTTCCCACGATGAGCAGTTCTTC. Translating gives CASSLAGGSHDEQFF.

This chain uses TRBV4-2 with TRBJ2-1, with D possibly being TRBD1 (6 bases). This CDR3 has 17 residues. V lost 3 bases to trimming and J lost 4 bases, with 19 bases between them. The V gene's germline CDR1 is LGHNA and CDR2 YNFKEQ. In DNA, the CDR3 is TGTGCCAGCAGCCAGGACTCCCAGGGGCTAATATACAATGAGCAGTTCTTC. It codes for CASSQDSQGLIYNEQFF.

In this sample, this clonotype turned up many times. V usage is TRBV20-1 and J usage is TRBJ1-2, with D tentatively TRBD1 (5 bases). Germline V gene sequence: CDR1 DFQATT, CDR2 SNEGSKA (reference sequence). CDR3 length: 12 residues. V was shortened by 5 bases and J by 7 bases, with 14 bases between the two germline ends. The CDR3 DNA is TGCAGTGCTGGCAGCGGGGCAGTTGGCTACACCTTC. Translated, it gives CSAGSGAVGYTF.

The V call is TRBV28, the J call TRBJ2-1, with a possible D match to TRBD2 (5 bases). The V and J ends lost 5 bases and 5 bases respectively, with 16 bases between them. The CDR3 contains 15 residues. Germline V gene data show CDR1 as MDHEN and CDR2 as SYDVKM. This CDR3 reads CASSPWEPLDNEQFF. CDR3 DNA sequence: TGTGCCAGCAGTCCGTGGGAGCCCCTGGACAATGAGCAGTTCTTC.

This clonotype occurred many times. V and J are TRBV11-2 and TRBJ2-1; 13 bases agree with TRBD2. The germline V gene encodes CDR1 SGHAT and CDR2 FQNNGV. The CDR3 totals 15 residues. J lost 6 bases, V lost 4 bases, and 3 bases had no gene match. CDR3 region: CASSWTSGSLNEQFF. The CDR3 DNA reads TGTGCCAGCAGCTGGACTAGCGGGAGTCTCAATGAGCAGTTCTTC. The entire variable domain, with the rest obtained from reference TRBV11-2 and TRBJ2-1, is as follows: EAGVAQSPRYKIIEKRQSVAFWCNPISGHATLYWYQQILGQGPKLLIQFQNNGVVDDSQLPKDRFSAERLKGVDSTLKIQPAKLEDSAVYLCASSWTSGSLNEQFFGPGTRLTVL.

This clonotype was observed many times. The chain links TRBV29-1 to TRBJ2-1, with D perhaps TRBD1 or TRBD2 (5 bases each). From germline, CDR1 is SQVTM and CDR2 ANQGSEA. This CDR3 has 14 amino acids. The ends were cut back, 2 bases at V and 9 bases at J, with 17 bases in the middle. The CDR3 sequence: CSVERSGRMSEQFF. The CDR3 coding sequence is TGCAGCGTTGAAAGATCGGGGCGGATGAGTGAGCAGTTCTTC.

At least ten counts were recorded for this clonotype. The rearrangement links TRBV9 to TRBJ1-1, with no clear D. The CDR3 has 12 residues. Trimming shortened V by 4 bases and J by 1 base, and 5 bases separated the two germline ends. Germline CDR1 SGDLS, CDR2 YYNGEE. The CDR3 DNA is TGTGCCAGCAGCTCTAAGAACACTGAAGCTTTCTTT. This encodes CASSSKNTEAFF.

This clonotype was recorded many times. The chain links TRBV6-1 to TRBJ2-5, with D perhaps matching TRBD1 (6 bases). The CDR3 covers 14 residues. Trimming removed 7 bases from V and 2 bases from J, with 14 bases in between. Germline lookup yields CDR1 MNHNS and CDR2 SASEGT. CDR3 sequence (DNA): TGTGCCAGCACCCCAGGGGCGAGGCAAGAGACCCAGTACTTC. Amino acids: CASTPGARQETQYF.

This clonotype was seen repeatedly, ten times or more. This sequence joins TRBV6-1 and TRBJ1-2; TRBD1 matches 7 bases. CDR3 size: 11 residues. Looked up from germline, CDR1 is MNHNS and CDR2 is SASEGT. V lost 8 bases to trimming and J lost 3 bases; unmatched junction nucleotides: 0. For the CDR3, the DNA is TGTGCCAGCGACAGGGACTATGGCTACACCTTC. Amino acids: CASDRDYGYTF.

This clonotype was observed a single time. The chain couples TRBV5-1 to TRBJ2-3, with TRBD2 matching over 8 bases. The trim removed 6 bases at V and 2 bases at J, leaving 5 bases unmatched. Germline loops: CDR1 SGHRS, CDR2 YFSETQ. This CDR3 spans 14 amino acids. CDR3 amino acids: CASKLAEDTDTQYF. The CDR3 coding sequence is TGCGCCAGCAAACTAGCGGAGGACACAGATACGCAGTATTTT.

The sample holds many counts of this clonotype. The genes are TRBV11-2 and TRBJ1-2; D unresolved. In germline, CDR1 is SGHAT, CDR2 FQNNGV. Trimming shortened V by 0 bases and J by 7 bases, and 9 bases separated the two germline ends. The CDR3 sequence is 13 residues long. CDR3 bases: TGTGCCAGCAGCTTAGATGAGGCTCTTGGCTACACCTTC. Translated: CASSLDEALGYTF. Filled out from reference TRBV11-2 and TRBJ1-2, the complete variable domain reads EAGVAQSPRYKIIEKRQSVAFWCNPISGHATLYWYQQILGQGPKLLIQFQNNGVVDDSQLPKDRFSAERLKGVDSTLKIQPAKLEDSAVYLCASSLDEALGYTFGSGTRLTVV.

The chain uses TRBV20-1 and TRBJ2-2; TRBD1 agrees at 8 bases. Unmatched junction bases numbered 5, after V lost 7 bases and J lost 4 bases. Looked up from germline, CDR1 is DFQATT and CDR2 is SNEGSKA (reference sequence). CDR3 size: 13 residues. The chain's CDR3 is CSGGQGPTGELFF. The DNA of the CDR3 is TGCAGTGGTGGACAGGGTCCCACCGGGGAGCTGTTTTTT.

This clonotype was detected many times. The CDR3 bases are TGTGCCAGCCCTAGTCCCCTACCCACGGGCTACACCTTC. Encoded protein: CASPSPLPTGYTF. The rearrangement links TRBV2 to TRBJ1-2; D not certain. This CDR3 contains 13 residues. Germline CDR1 reads SNHLY; CDR2 reads FYNNEI. V was trimmed by 8 bases and J by 8 bases, leaving 18 bases between them.

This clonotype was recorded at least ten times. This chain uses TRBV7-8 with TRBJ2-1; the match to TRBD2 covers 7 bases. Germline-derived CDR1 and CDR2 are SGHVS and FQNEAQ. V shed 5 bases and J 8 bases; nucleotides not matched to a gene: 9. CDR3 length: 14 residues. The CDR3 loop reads CASSPTGGRDEQFF. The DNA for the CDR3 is TGTGCCAGCAGCCCGACGGGAGGTAGGGATGAGCAGTTCTTC.

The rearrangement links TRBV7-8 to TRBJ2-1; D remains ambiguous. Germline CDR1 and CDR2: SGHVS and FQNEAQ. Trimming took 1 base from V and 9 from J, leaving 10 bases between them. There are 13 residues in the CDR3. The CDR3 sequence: CASSLVEVGEQFF. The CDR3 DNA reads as TGTGCCAGCAGCTTAGTAGAGGTGGGTGAGCAGTTCTTC.

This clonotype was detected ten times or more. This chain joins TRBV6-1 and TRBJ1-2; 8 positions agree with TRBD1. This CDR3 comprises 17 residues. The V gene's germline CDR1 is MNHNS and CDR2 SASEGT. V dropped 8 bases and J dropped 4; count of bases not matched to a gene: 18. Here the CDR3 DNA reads TGTGCCAGCCGGCCATACTCCGGGACAGGTGAAGGCTATGGCTACACCTTC. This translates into CASRPYSGTGEGYGYTF.

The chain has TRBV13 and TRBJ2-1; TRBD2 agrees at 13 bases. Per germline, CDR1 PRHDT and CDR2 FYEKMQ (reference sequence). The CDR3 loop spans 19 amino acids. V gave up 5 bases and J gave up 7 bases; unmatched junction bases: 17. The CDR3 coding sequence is TGTGCCAGCAGCCCTGGACTAGCGGGAGTTGGGGGTGTCCCTAATGAGCAGTTCTTC. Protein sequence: CASSPGLAGVGGVPNEQFF.

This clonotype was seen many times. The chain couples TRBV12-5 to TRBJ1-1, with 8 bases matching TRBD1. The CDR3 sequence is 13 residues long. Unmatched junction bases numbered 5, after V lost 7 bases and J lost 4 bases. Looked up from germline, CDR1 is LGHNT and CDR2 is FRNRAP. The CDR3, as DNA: TGTGCTAGTGCTCTTGACAGGGGCACTGAAGCTTTCTTT. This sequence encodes CASALDRGTEAFF.

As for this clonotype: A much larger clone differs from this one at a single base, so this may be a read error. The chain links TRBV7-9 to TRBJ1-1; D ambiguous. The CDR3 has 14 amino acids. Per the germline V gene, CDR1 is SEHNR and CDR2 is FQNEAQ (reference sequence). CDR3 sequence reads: CVSSGEKGNTEAFF. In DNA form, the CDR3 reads TGTGTCAGCAGCGGCGAGAAGGGGAACACTGAAGCTTTCTTT.

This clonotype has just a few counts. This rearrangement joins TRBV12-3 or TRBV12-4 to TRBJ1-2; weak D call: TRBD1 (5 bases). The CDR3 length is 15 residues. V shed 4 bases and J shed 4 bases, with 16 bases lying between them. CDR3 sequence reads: CASSYSDGGVYGYTF. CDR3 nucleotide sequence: TGTGCCAGCAGTTACTCGGACGGGGGGGTCTATGGCTACACCTTC.

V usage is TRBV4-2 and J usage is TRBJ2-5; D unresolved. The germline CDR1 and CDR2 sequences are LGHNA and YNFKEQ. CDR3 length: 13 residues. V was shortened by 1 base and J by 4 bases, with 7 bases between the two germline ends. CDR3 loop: CASSQAAGETQYF. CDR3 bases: TGTGCCAGCAGCCAAGCGGCAGGAGAGACCCAGTACTTC.

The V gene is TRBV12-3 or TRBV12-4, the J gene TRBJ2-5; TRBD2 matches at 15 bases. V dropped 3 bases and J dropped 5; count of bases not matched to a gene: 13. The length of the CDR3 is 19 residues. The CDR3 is CASSFRPGLAGGVVETQYF. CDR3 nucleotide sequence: TGTGCCAGCAGTTTTAGGCCGGGACTAGCGGGAGGAGTCGTGGAGACCCAGTACTTC.

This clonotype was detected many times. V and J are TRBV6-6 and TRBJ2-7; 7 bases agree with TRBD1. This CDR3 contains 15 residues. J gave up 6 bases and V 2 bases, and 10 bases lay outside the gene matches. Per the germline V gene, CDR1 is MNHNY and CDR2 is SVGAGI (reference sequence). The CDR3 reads CASSYQGDRLVEQYF. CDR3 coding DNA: TGTGCCAGCAGTTACCAGGGGGACCGTTTGGTCGAGCAGTACTTC.

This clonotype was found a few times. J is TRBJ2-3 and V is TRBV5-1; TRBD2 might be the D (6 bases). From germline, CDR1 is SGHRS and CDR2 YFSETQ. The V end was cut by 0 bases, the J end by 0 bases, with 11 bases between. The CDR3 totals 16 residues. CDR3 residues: CASSLEGGTSTDTQYF. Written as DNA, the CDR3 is TGCGCCAGCAGCTTGGAGGGTGGGACTAGCACAGATACGCAGTATTTT.

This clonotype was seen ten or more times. In DNA form, the CDR3 reads TGTGCCACCAAAGCATTACAAGTGAACATTCAGTACTTC. It specifies CATKALQVNIQYF. The rearrangement links TRBV2 to TRBJ2-4, with D uncertain. Germline V lookup: CDR1 SNHLY, CDR2 FYNNEI. CDR3 length: 13 amino acids. The germline V and J ends were trimmed by 10 bases and 7 bases, with 17 bases remaining between them.

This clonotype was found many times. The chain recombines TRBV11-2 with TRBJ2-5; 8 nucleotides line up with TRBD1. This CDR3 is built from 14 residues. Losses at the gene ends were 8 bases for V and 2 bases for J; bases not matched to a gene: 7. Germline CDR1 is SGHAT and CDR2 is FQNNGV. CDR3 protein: CASGPRTGQETQYF. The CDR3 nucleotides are TGTGCCAGCGGCCCTCGGACAGGGCAAGAGACCCAGTACTTC.

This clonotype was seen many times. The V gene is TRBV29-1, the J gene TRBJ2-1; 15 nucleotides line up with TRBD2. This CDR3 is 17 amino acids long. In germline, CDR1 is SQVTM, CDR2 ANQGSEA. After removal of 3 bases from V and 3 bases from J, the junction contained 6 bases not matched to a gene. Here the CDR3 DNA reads TGCAGCGTTGACGGGACTAGCGGGAGGATCATCTACAATGAGCAGTTCTTC. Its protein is CSVDGTSGRIIYNEQFF.

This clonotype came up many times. The CDR3 loop is CASRFRDRVTEAFF. The DNA of the CDR3 is TGTGCCAGCAGATTCCGGGACAGGGTCACTGAAGCTTTCTTT. The chain has TRBV11-2 and TRBJ1-1, with 9 nucleotides matching TRBD1. J lost 4 bases, V lost 6 bases, and 6 bases had no gene match. This CDR3 is built from 14 residues. Germline CDR1 and CDR2: SGHAT and FQNNGV. Supplemented by reference TRBV11-2 and TRBJ1-1, the full variable domain reads EAGVAQSPRYKIIEKRQSVAFWCNPISGHATLYWYQQILGQGPKLLIQFQNNGVVDDSQLPKDRFSAERLKGVDSTLKIQPAKLEDSAVYLCASRFRDRVTEAFFGQGTRLTVV.

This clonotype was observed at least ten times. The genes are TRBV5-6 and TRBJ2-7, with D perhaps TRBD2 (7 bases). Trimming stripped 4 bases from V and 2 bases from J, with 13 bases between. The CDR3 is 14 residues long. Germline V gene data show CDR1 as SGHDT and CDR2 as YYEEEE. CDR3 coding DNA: TGTGCCAGCAGCCCGGGGGCGGGAGCCTACGAGCAGTACTTC. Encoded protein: CASSPGAGAYEQYF.

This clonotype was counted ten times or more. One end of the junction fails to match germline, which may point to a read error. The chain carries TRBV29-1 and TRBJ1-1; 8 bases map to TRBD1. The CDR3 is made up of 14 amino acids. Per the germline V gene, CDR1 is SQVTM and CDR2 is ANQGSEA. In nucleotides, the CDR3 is TGCAGCGTCGAAGACAGGGGTTGGGGCACTGAAGCTTTCTTT. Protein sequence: CSVEDRGWGTEAFF.

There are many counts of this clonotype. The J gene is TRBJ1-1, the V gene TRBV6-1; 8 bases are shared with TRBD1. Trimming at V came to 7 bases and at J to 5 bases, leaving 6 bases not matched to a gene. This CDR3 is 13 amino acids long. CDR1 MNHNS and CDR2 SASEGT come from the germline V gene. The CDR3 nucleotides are TGTGCCAGCATCCGGACAGGGTTAACTGAAGCTTTCTTT. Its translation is CASIRTGLTEAFF.